A selection of T cell receptor beta chains follows, all from one sample in a study of T cells after yellow fever vaccination. One entry per CDR3 protein results from TCRdb running MiXCR on the 5' RACE reads. The profile shows just under 600,000 distinct CDR3 sequences, 13% of them singletons. This material consisted of PBMCs, taken on the day of the yellow fever booster vaccination. The receptor set was obtained from a man aged 25-45 years who received the YFV17D yellow fever vaccine. Each CDR3 is given with its conserved first and last residue. The D gene is left open where the match is weak. Not every row has a clone size; where given, it reads once, few, many or a size class.

TGTGCCAGCAGTGAATACCCGAGAACCAACGTCCTGACTTTC	CASSEYPRTNVLTF	14	TRBJ2-6	TRBV25-1	.	.
TGTGCCAGCAGCTTACGGGCCTCGAGAGGCAATCAGCCCCAGCATTTT	CASSLRASRGNQPQHF	16	TRBJ1-5	TRBV11-2	.	.
TGTGCCACCAGCAGAGATAGCCAGGGCCCCTACGAGCAGTACTTC	CATSRDSQGPYEQYF	15	TRBJ2-7	TRBV15	.	few
TGTGCCTGGGGACTTGACGGTGATCAGCCCCAGCATTTT	CAWGLDGDQPQHF	13	TRBJ1-5	TRBV30	.	.
TGTGCCAGCAGCTTGAGAGCCGGTCTCGCCTTTGAGGGGGCTTTCTTT	CASSLRAGLAFEGAFF	16	TRBJ1-1	TRBV5-6	.	.
TGCAGCGTTGTTTCAGAGACCGAGCAGTACTTC	CSVVSETEQYF	11	TRBJ2-7	TRBV29-1	.	few
TGCAGTGCTATACCCGGGACAACCAGGGGCGAGCAGTACTTC	CSAIPGTTRGEQYF	14	TRBJ2-7	TRBV20-1	.	.
TGCGCCAGCAGCGCCCTGGGACTAGCGGGGGCTAGCGGGGAGCAGTTCTTC	CASSALGLAGASGEQFF	17	TRBJ2-1	TRBV5-1	TRBD2	.
TGTGCCAGCAGCCCCAGCCAGGGGGCTCGGGAGCAGTACTTC	CASSPSQGAREQYF	14	TRBJ2-7	TRBV3-1	TRBD1	.
TGTGCCAGCAGTTCGGGACAGGGGAAAGGAAACACCATATATTTT	CASSSGQGKGNTIYF	15	TRBJ1-3	TRBV14	TRBD1	few
TGCAGTGCTACGACTGGGAGCGGAAGCACAGATACGCAGTATTTT	CSATTGSGSTDTQYF	15	TRBJ2-3	TRBV20-1	.	.
TGCGCCAGCAGCGAGGGGACAGGGGGGGGACTTCTCGAGCAGTTCTTC	CASSEGTGGGLLEQFF	16	TRBJ2-1	TRBV5-1	TRBD1	few
TGTGCCAGCAGCAACGACAGGGGTTTTTATGGCTACACCTTC	CASSNDRGFYGYTF	14	TRBJ1-2	TRBV25-1	TRBD1	.
TGTGCCAGCAGCGGCCGACCCGATTTTTATACGCAGTATTTT	CASSGRPDFYTQYF	14	TRBJ2-3	TRBV14	.	few
TGTGCCAGCAGCTTAGGACACCCTAGCACAGATACGCAGTATTTT	CASSLGHPSTDTQYF	15	TRBJ2-3	TRBV7-9	.	.
TGCAGCGTTATGGACAGGGGGAAAAACATTCAGTACTTC	CSVMDRGKNIQYF	13	TRBJ2-4	TRBV29-1	TRBD1	.
TGTGCCAGCAGCAATGGGCAGTTTCACAATGAGCAGTTCTTC	CASSNGQFHNEQFF	14	TRBJ2-1	TRBV21-1	.	many
TGTGCCAGCAGCAAAGGGGGGTTCAGGCGGGGCTCCTACGAGCAGTACTTC	CASSKGGFRRGSYEQYF	17	TRBJ2-7	TRBV21-1	.	.
TGTGCCAGCAGCCCCCTCCAGGGGCTTGTAAGTGATGAGCAGTTCTTC	CASSPLQGLVSDEQFF	16	TRBJ2-1	TRBV7-2	.	.
TGTGCCAGCAGCTTGCAGGGAGGACGGACTGAAGCTTTCTTT	CASSLQGGRTEAFF	14	TRBJ1-1	TRBV7-9	.	.
TGCGCCAGCAGCTTGGAACTAGCGGGGTCCGTCGAGCAGTACTTC	CASSLELAGSVEQYF	15	TRBJ2-7	TRBV5-1	TRBD2	few
TGTGCCAGCAGTCCCGTGCCGGGATGGATGGCTGCAGATACGCAGTATTTT	CASSPVPGWMAADTQYF	17	TRBJ2-3	TRBV28	.	.
TGCGCCAGCAGCTTTGAGACACTCGATTTTTCGGGAGCTTTCTTT	CASSFETLDFSGAFF	15	TRBJ1-1	TRBV5-1	.	few
TGTGCCAGCAGTACCCCCCCTTCCTACGAGCAGTACTTC	CASSTPPSYEQYF	13	TRBJ2-7	TRBV28	.	.
TGTGCCAGCAGGAGACAGGGGGCGATCGACACCGGGGAGCTGTTTTTT	CASRRQGAIDTGELFF	16	TRBJ2-2	TRBV6-1	TRBD1	.
TGTGCCATCAGTGAGGCGGGGGGGCCGAACACTGAAGCTTTCTTT	CAISEAGGPNTEAFF	15	TRBJ1-1	TRBV10-3	.	.
TGTGCCAGCAGCTTACAGGGGAAGGCGTCCTACGAGCAGTACTTC	CASSLQGKASYEQYF	15	TRBJ2-7	TRBV7-2	.	.
TGTGCCAGCAGCTTAAGCCGGGAAAGTGAGCAGTTCTTC	CASSLSRESEQFF	13	TRBJ2-1	TRBV7-6	.	few
TGCGCCAGCAGCTTGGCGTCGACTAGCCTAGAGACCCAGTACTTC	CASSLASTSLETQYF	15	TRBJ2-5	TRBV5-1	TRBD2	few
TGTGCCAGCAGTTTAAACAGTAAAAACATTCAGTACTTC	CASSLNSKNIQYF	13	TRBJ2-4	TRBV12-3/TRBV12-4	.	many
TGTGCCAGCAGCCAACAACAGTACGGGGAGCTGTTTTTT	CASSQQQYGELFF	13	TRBJ2-2	TRBV14	.	.
TGCGCCAGCAGCCTCAACGAAGAGACCCAGTACTTC	CASSLNEETQYF	12	TRBJ2-5	TRBV5-1	.	.
TGTGCCAGCAAATCTCCAGGGAGCTATGGCTACACCTTC	CASKSPGSYGYTF	13	TRBJ1-2	TRBV6-1	.	.
TGCAGCGTCATCGGGGCAGGGAGTGGTTCTGGGGCCAACGTCCTGACTTTC	CSVIGAGSGSGANVLTF	17	TRBJ2-6	TRBV29-1	.	.
TGCAGTGCATCAGCGGGAAACAATGAGCAGTTCTTC	CSASAGNNEQFF	12	TRBJ2-1	TRBV20-1	TRBD2	few
TGTGCCAGCAGCCAAGAAGCGGGCGTTGGTGGACTACTCGAGACCCAGTACTTC	CASSQEAGVGGLLETQYF	18	TRBJ2-5	TRBV4-2	.	few
TGTGCCAGCAGCTTAGTTGGGGGGCCACCACCAAATGGCTACACCTTC	CASSLVGGPPPNGYTF	16	TRBJ1-2	TRBV7-2	.	.
TGTGCCAGCAGTTGGGGTAGCCCCGATACGCAGTATTTT	CASSWGSPDTQYF	13	TRBJ2-3	TRBV12-3/TRBV12-4	.	many
TGTGCCAGCAGCTTTCGCCCGAAGGCCCAGTACTTC	CASSFRPKAQYF	12	TRBJ2-5	TRBV11-2	.	.
TGTGCCAGCAGCCCCCGAGCGGAGGCCTACGAGCAGTACTTC	CASSPRAEAYEQYF	14	TRBJ2-7	TRBV7-2	.	.
TGTGCCAGCAACCGGCGGGAGGGGTGGGATACGCAGTATTTT	CASNRREGWDTQYF	14	TRBJ2-3	TRBV12-3/TRBV12-4	TRBD2	few
TGCGCCAGCAGCTTGGACACGGAGGAGACCCAGTACTTC	CASSLDTEETQYF	13	TRBJ2-5	TRBV5-1	.	.
TGTGCCACCAGTGATTTTCGCGGACAGGGGGAGGAGACCCAGTACTTC	CATSDFRGQGEETQYF	16	TRBJ2-5	TRBV24-1	TRBD1	.
TGTGCCAGCAGCTCCTCAGGGTCAGAGACCCAGTACTTC	CASSSSGSETQYF	13	TRBJ2-5	TRBV7-3	.	.
TGTGCCAGCAGCCAAGTCGATAGCGCCGGGGAGCTGTTTTTT	CASSQVDSAGELFF	14	TRBJ2-2	TRBV3-1	.	few
TGCGCCAGCAGCTTGGGCCGGGACAGTTTTCAGTTCTTC	CASSLGRDSFQFF	13	TRBJ2-1	TRBV5-1	TRBD1	.
TGCAGCGCCGATACTAGATCCACCCAGTACTTC	CSADTRSTQYF	11	TRBJ2-5	TRBV29-1	.	many